This entry features one T cell receptor (beta chain) sequence. Only one count was recorded for this clone. Its antigen has not been determined. Per-nucleotide qualities are absent, and no much larger clonotype sits a single base away. The sample holds other DNA sequences that translate to the same CDR3. V and J lose 0 bases and 5 bases, and a span of 8 bases separates them. As encoded in the germline V gene, CDR1 is SGHRS while CDR2 is YFSETQ. There are 14 amino acids in the CDR3, from cysteine to phenylalanine inclusive. Just CDR3 DNA is preserved here, 42 bases in frame from base 1. The meaning of the sample's time point label: baseline before first vaccination. Vaccinee samples were obtained from the UK trials COV001 and COV002, which included a single-blind randomized controlled phase 2/3 trial of AZD1222 (ChAdOx1 nCoV-19) in healthy adults. For TCRbeta chain sequencing, PBMC samples were collected from trial participants at day 0 and at day 28 after the second dose.

This entry is derived from a study of T cell responses to AZD1222 COVID-19 vaccine (dated by TCRdb to the early 2020s). Describing the broader study: AZD1222 recipients with second doses at about 4 weeks or about 12 weeks were pooled, because spike-specific TCR depth and breadth did not differ between schedules. A total of over 230 trial participants underwent TCR sequencing, of whom about 210 had received two doses of AZD1222 and some 25 had received two doses of the MenACWY control vaccine. Trial participants were enrolled into age subgroups of 18-55, 56-69 and 70-plus years, which contained 148, 28 and 57 TCR-sequenced participants, respectively. What the study reported, not specific to this receptor: Spike-specific TCR breadth and depth rose significantly after two AZD1222 doses compared with day 0 and with MenACWY recipients. Participants were mostly white British and included more females than males, and it was suggested by the authors that clonal diversity may have been underestimated. Reportedly, almost half of the unique spike-specific TCRs recognized epitopes lying outside the regions that are mutated in the B.1.351 and B.1.1.7 variants. Conclusions about previously exposed vaccinees were limited because only six AZD1222 recipients were SARS-CoV-2 seropositive at baseline. In the small 56-69-year group, the increase in depth fell short of significance, most likely because of low power. No day 14 peak-response samples were available, so repertoires were characterized only after the peak T cell response. The whole spike protein was spanned by vaccine-associated CD4 TCRs, and dominant responses were seen in regions 160-218 and 743-854.

The CDR3 regions of human TCRbeta chains were analyzed by immunosequencing. For the original study's pipeline: Repertoire TCRs were checked for matches against a reference library of SARS-CoV-2-specific TCRs that had been generated using the MIRA antigen-specificity platform. Breadth was defined as the fraction of unique TCRs that were SARS-CoV-2-associated, and depth was defined as the fraction of total T cells that were SARS-CoV-2-associated. Using the MIRA data, every spike-specific TCR was mapped to the spike region that the TCR reacted to and assigned to either a CD4 or a CD8 class. Log10-transformed breadth and depth values were compared by one-way ANOVA with Sidak's multiple comparisons tests. TCRdb mirrors the immuneACCESS table, restricted to in-frame sequences. Some clones are absent from its copies; in checked studies, under half trace to an unresolved V gene, and the reason for the others is unknown. From that table come the V and J calls and clone size; the DNA was used to work out D and trimming. Across this sample there are around 62,000 clones, with approximately 90% seen only once. The ten largest make up roughly 5% of the sample.

Sequenced material: peripheral blood, taken on day 0 of AZD1222 vaccination. The source of this sequence is an adult in good health. The rearranged segments are TRBV5-1 and TRBJ1-4, with TRBD1 tentatively as D gene (6 bases match). The CDR3 here reads CASSLGQGNEKLFF. The nucleotides read TGCGCCAGCAGCTTGGGTCAGGGGAATGAAAAACTGTTTTTT.